Presented here are 26 T cell receptor beta chains from one specimen sequenced in a study of T cells after yellow fever vaccination. Using its own MiXCR run on the 5' RACE reads, TCRdb lists one record per CDR3 protein. The sample shows more than 350,000 distinct CDR3 sequences, 11% of them seen only once. The material sequenced was PBMCs, taken on the day of the first yellow fever vaccination. Source of these receptors: a man between 18 and 35 years old who received the YFV17D yellow fever vaccine.

This clonotype showed up just a few times. The chain has TRBV11-2 and TRBJ2-1, with D perhaps matching TRBD1 (6 bases). The germline V and J ends were trimmed by 4 bases and 0 bases, with 10 bases remaining between them. The CDR3 is 15 amino acids. The germline V gene has CDR1 SGHAT and CDR2 FQNNGV. The CDR3 DNA reads TGTGCCAGCAGCTCCATCAGGGGCTCCTACAATGAGCAGTTCTTC. It yields the protein CASSSIRGSYNEQFF.

The V call is TRBV7-6, the J call TRBJ2-7; tentative D call: TRBD1 (5 bases). Per germline, CDR1 SGHVS and CDR2 FNYEAQ. Trimming stripped 5 bases from V and 6 bases from J, with 17 bases between. The CDR3 runs to 14 residues. The DNA of the CDR3 is TGTGCCAGCAGCCGCATCGCGATCCAGGGCGAGCAGTACTTC. Residues: CASSRIAIQGEQYF. The complete variable domain, with remaining parts taken from reference TRBV7-6 and TRBJ2-7, reads GAGVSQSPRYKVTKRGQDVALRCDPISGHVSLYWYRQALGQGPEFLTYFNYEAQQDKSGLPNDRFSAERPEGSISTLTIQRTEQRDSAMYRCASSRIAIQGEQYFGPGTRLTVT.

This clonotype was observed many times. The genes are TRBV6-2 or TRBV6-3 and TRBJ2-2; 7 positions agree with TRBD1. J lost 6 bases, V lost 6 bases, and 7 bases had no gene match. The CDR3 totals 14 residues. Germline V CDR1 and CDR2: MNHEY, SVGEGT. CDR3 loop: CASSLNRGPGELFF. In DNA form, the CDR3 reads TGTGCCAGCAGCCTGAACAGGGGACCCGGGGAGCTGTTTTTT.

There are a few counts of this clonotype. The chain carries TRBV14 and TRBJ2-4; D might be TRBD1 (5 bases). V shed 0 bases and J shed 11 bases, with 8 bases lying between them. This CDR3 has 12 amino acids. Germline loops: CDR1 SGHDN, CDR2 FVKESK. Written as DNA, the CDR3 is TGTGCCAGCAGCCAAGATCAGGGCGTTCAGTACTTC. It specifies CASSQDQGVQYF.

In its sample, this clonotype was seen a few times. The rearrangement links TRBV27 to TRBJ2-5; TRBD1 might be the D (6 bases). Germline V gene sequence: CDR1 MNHEY, CDR2 SMNVEV (reference sequence). The length of the CDR3 is 15 residues. The V and J ends lost 6 bases and 7 bases respectively, with 21 bases between them. In nucleotides, the CDR3 is TGTGCCAGCAGGCTTGACAGGAGCGCTGGAGGGACCCAGTACTTC. This sequence encodes CASRLDRSAGGTQYF.

This clonotype was picked up a small number of times. The chain has TRBV4-2 and TRBJ1-4; D remains unclear. From germline, CDR1 is LGHNA and CDR2 YNFKEQ. The V gene lost 1 base and the J gene lost 0 bases, with 3 bases spanning the gap. The CDR3 extends over 14 amino acids. In DNA form, the CDR3 reads TGTGCCAGCAGCCAAGGGGCAACTAATGAAAAACTGTTTTTT. This codes for CASSQGATNEKLFF.

This clonotype was seen at least ten times. The V gene is TRBV7-2, the J gene TRBJ1-5; D is uncertain. Per germline, CDR1 SGHTA and CDR2 FQGNSA. This CDR3 region has 13 residues. V lost 3 bases, J lost 1 base, and 4 bases lay in between. The CDR3 is CASSFGSNQPQHF. The CDR3 DNA reads TGTGCCAGCAGCTTTGGGAGCAATCAGCCCCAGCATTTT.

Many counts were recorded for this clonotype. V and J are TRBV4-2 and TRBJ2-3; D is possibly TRBD2 (6 bases). The CDR3 runs to 17 residues. V dropped 2 bases and J dropped 2 bases, with 17 bases sitting between them. Germline V gene sequence: CDR1 LGHNA, CDR2 YNFKEQ. The CDR3 bases are TGTGCCAGCAGCCAACATAGCGGCGGCCGACTCACAGATACGCAGTATTTT. Translation gives CASSQHSGGRLTDTQYF.

The chain joins TRBV11-1 to TRBJ2-3, with D maybe TRBD2 (6 bases). In germline, CDR1 is SGHAT, CDR2 FQDESV (reference sequence). V shed 5 bases and J shed 2 bases, with 17 bases lying between them. CDR3 size: 16 residues. In DNA form, the CDR3 reads TGTGCCAGCAGCGAAGGGATCGGGAGTTTCACAGATACGCAGTATTTT. Protein sequence: CASSEGIGSFTDTQYF.

The chain carries TRBV30 and TRBJ1-1, with D maybe TRBD1 (6 bases). V was shortened by 4 bases and J by 1 base, with 19 bases between the two germline ends. In germline, CDR1 is GTSNPN, CDR2 SVGIG (reference sequence). The CDR3 has 16 amino acids. In DNA, the CDR3 is TGTGCCTGGAAACGACGCGAAGGGGGTGGGAACACTGAAGCTTTCTTT. Protein sequence: CAWKRREGGGNTEAFF.

This clonotype was recorded at least ten times. The CDR3 loop is CASSQGIYNEQFF. The CDR3 DNA follows: TGCGCCAGCAGCCAAGGTATTTACAATGAGCAGTTCTTC. The chain carries TRBV4-3 and TRBJ2-1; D gene unclear. From germline, CDR1 is LGHNA and CDR2 YSLEER. V dropped 1 base and J dropped 4 bases, with 5 bases sitting between them. The CDR3 is 13 amino acids.

This clonotype showed up just a few times. The gene calls are TRBV20-1 and TRBJ1-1; possibly TRBD1 for D (5 bases). The V gene lost 6 bases and the J gene lost 1 base, with 12 bases spanning the gap. This CDR3 spans 13 amino acids. Germline V gene lookup returns CDR1 DFQATT and CDR2 SNEGSKA (reference sequence). The CDR3 loop is CSAATDGNTEAFF. The CDR3, as DNA: TGCAGTGCGGCGACAGATGGGAACACTGAAGCTTTCTTT.

This clonotype was observed a handful of times. The chain uses TRBV20-1 and TRBJ2-1, with 11 bases identical to TRBD2. In germline, CDR1 is DFQATT, CDR2 SNEGSKA (reference sequence). The CDR3 length is 12 residues. The ends lost 7 bases at V and 8 bases at J; junction bases unmatched: 4. The CDR3 is CSVQTSGDEQFF. For the CDR3, the DNA is TGCAGTGTTCAGACTAGCGGGGATGAGCAGTTCTTC.

This clonotype was detected once. This sequence joins TRBV25-1 and TRBJ2-3, with TRBD1 matching over 8 bases. V lost 7 bases and J lost 3; bases outside the gene matches: 6. The germline V gene has CDR1 MGHDK and CDR2 SYGVNS. There are 14 residues in the CDR3. The CDR3 is CASTDRAGTDTQYF. The CDR3 nucleotides read TGTGCCAGCACGGACAGGGCGGGAACAGATACGCAGTATTTT.

The genes are TRBV5-4 and TRBJ2-3; TRBD1 might be the D (5 bases). V lost 1 base, J lost 4 bases, and 10 bases lay in between. Germline V CDR1 and CDR2: SGHNT, YYREEE (reference sequence). The CDR3 is 14 residues long. As DNA, the CDR3 is TGTGCCAGCAGCTTGAACAGGCCTTCAGATACGCAGTATTTT. Translated: CASSLNRPSDTQYF. Full variable domain (missing parts from reference TRBV5-4 and TRBJ2-3): ETGVTQSPTHLIKTRGQQVTLRCSSQSGHNTVSWYQQALGQGPQFIFQYYREEENGRGNFPPRFSGLQFPNYSSELNVNALELDDSALYLCASSLNRPSDTQYFGPGTRLTVL.

The table lists this clonotype with a few counts. The chain employs TRBV10-3 and TRBJ1-1; D not certain. The V end lost 0 bases, the J end lost 2 bases, and 22 bases lay between the germline ends. The CDR3 extends over 19 amino acids. Per the germline V gene, CDR1 is ENHRY and CDR2 is SYGVKD. This CDR3 reads CAISESIKSGTLGNTEAFF. CDR3 sequence (DNA): TGTGCCATCAGTGAGTCGATTAAGTCGGGAACCTTGGGAAACACTGAAGCTTTCTTT.

A few counts support this clonotype. The J gene is TRBJ2-1, the V gene TRBV5-1; 7 nucleotides line up with TRBD1. Germline V gene data show CDR1 as SGHRS and CDR2 as YFSETQ. Trimming removed 0 bases from V and 0 bases from J; junction bases left unmatched: 6. This CDR3 contains 17 residues. In DNA, the CDR3 is TGCGCCAGCAGCTTGGCGGGACAGACGAGCTCCTACAATGAGCAGTTCTTC. As protein: CASSLAGQTSSYNEQFF.

The chain combines TRBV19 with TRBJ1-2; perhaps TRBD1 as D (5 bases). This CDR3 contains 13 residues. Deletions cut 5 bases from V and 8 bases from J, with 15 bases between. Germline V CDR1 and CDR2: LNHDA, SQIVND (reference sequence). CDR3 residues: CASSATGLMGYTF. The CDR3, as DNA: TGTGCCAGTAGTGCGACGGGGCTGATGGGCTACACCTTC. The variable domain in full, completed from reference TRBV19 and TRBJ1-2, reads DGGITQSPKYLFRKEGQNVTLSCEQNLNHDAMYWYRQDPGQGLRLIYYSQIVNDFQKGDIAEGYSVSREKKESFPLTVTSAQKNPTAFYLCASSATGLMGYTFGSGTRLTVV.

The V gene is TRBV7-2, the J gene TRBJ1-5; D gene uncertain. The ends were cut back, 5 bases at V and 1 base at J, with 9 bases in the middle. CDR3 size: 14 residues. CDR1 SGHTA and CDR2 FQGNSA come from the germline V gene. The CDR3 region has the DNA TGTGCCAGCAGCCACGGGGAGAGCAATCAGCCCCAGCATTTT. The encoded protein is CASSHGESNQPQHF.

This clonotype was counted between two and nine times. The gene calls are TRBV25-1 and TRBJ1-1; tentatively, D is TRBD1 (6 bases). Per the germline V gene, CDR1 is MGHDK and CDR2 is SYGVNS. The V end lost 1 base, the J end lost 3 bases, and 12 bases lay between the germline ends. CDR3 length: 15 amino acids. The CDR3 loop is CASSEWGGHDTEAFF. CDR3 in DNA: TGTGCCAGCAGTGAATGGGGGGGGCACGACACTGAAGCTTTCTTT.

This clonotype was counted between two and nine times. V is TRBV6-1 and J is TRBJ2-7; weak D call: TRBD2 (6 bases). The CDR3 is 13 residues long. CDR1 and CDR2 (germline): MNHNS, SASEGT. V lost 7 bases to trimming and J lost 6 bases, with 16 bases between them. CDR3 in amino acids: CASKDRTGLEQYV. The CDR3 region has the DNA TGTGCCAGCAAGGACCGGACGGGACTCGAGCAGTACGTC.

This clonotype was observed a handful of times. The V call is TRBV7-2, the J call TRBJ2-5, with 11 bases that match TRBD2. V lost 2 bases to trimming and J lost 1 base; unmatched junction nucleotides: 6. CDR1 and CDR2 (germline): SGHTA, FQGNSA. The CDR3 is 17 residues long. The CDR3 region is CASSLSHSGGAQETQYF. CDR3 nucleotide sequence: TGTGCCAGCAGCTTATCCCATAGCGGGGGGGCCCAAGAGACCCAGTACTTC.

This clonotype has at least ten counts. The V and J genes are TRBV7-9 and TRBJ2-1; 10 bases match TRBD1. V shed 3 bases, J shed 4 bases, and the junction held 3 bases outside the gene matches. CDR1 SEHNR and CDR2 FQNEAQ come from the germline V gene (reference sequence). This CDR3 contains 15 residues. CDR3 loop: CASSFDRGPYNEQFF. In DNA, the CDR3 is TGTGCCAGCAGCTTTGACAGGGGGCCTTACAATGAGCAGTTCTTC.

This clonotype was observed a handful of times. The chain employs TRBV11-2 and TRBJ1-3; D possibly corresponds to TRBD1 (5 bases). Trimming took off 2 bases at V and 3 bases at J, with 23 bases between the two ends. There are 19 residues in the CDR3. Germline CDR1 and CDR2: SGHAT and FQNNGV. The CDR3: CASSLQSSGSGGVGNTIYF. CDR3 bases: TGTGCCAGCAGCTTACAATCTTCTGGGTCGGGGGGAGTTGGAAACACCATATATTTT.

Ten or more counts support this clonotype. V and J are TRBV7-3 and TRBJ2-6; D ambiguous. Trimming took off 6 bases at V and 4 bases at J, with 13 bases between the two ends. This CDR3 contains 15 residues. Germline V gene lookup returns CDR1 SGHTA and CDR2 FQGTGA. This CDR3 reads CASRDGTAGANVLTF. The CDR3 DNA is TGTGCCAGCAGGGACGGTACTGCGGGGGCCAACGTCCTGACTTTC.

This clonotype was counted between two and nine times. V and J are TRBV5-6 and TRBJ2-5; TRBD1 aligns across 7 bases. The germline V gene encodes CDR1 SGHDT and CDR2 YYEEEE. With V trimmed by 3 bases and J by 2 bases, 10 bases remained unmatched. CDR3 size: 16 residues. CDR3 region: CASSSPLRDRQETQYF. CDR3 sequence (DNA): TGTGCCAGCAGCTCACCTCTCCGGGACAGACAAGAGACCCAGTACTTC.